One sample yielded the 27 T cell receptor beta chains listed below, sequenced in a study of OX40 agonist ivuxolimab in advanced cancers. The protocol was immunoSEQ multiplex PCR, while the TCRdb copy is restricted to in-frame clones and leaves out a portion. The data show approximately 50,000 clones, with around 94% seen just once and approximately 10% held by the top ten. The source was CD4+ or CD8+ T cells sorted from blood, collected in a trial of the OX40 agonist ivuxolimab. The receptors come from an adult with an advanced solid tumor such as melanoma, head and neck, liver or kidney cancer.

V is TRBV29-1 and J is TRBJ2-5, with D maybe TRBD1 (6 bases). V shed 7 bases and J shed 4 bases, with 16 bases lying between them. The germline V gene has CDR1 SQVTM and CDR2 ANQGSEA. This CDR3 is 13 amino acids long. In DNA form, the CDR3 reads TGCAGCGGCGAACAGGGACCCAGAGAGACCCAGTACTTC. It encodes CSGEQGPRETQYF.

J is TRBJ1-2 and V is TRBV16, with 8 nucleotides matching TRBD1. The V and J ends lost 5 bases and 3 bases, in that order; junction bases with no gene match: 14. This CDR3 is built from 17 residues. CDR1 and CDR2 (germline): KGHSY, FQNENV. The CDR3 spells CASSFSTTGGLHYGYTF. CDR3 nucleotides: TGTGCCAGCAGCTTTTCGACAACAGGGGGATTGCACTATGGCTACACCTTC. The full variable domain, with the rest looked up from reference TRBV16 and TRBJ1-2, is GEEVAQTPKHLVRGEGQKAKLYCAPIKGHSYVFWYQQVLKNEFKFLISFQNENVFDETGMPKERFSAKCLPNSPCSLEIQATKLEDSAVYFCASSFSTTGGLHYGYTFGSGTRLTVV.

This chain uses TRBV7-6 with TRBJ2-7; D ambiguous. This CDR3 contains 13 residues. Germline CDR1 and CDR2: SGHVS and FNYEAQ. Between the trimmed V and J ends, which lost 5 bases and 3 bases, there was a span of 11 bases. Here the CDR3 reads CASSLGRNYEQYF. The CDR3, as DNA: TGTGCCAGCAGCCTCGGACGGAACTACGAGCAGTACTTC. The full variable domain, completed using reference TRBV7-6 and TRBJ2-7, is GAGVSQSPRYKVTKRGQDVALRCDPISGHVSLYWYRQALGQGPEFLTYFNYEAQQDKSGLPNDRFSAERPEGSISTLTIQRTEQRDSAMYRCASSLGRNYEQYFGPGTRLTVT.

CDR3 amino acids: CASSLDNEARGEKLFF. As DNA, the CDR3 is TGTGCCAGCAGTTTAGATAATGAGGCCCGAGGTGAAAAACTGTTTTTT. This chain links TRBV28 with TRBJ1-4, with D unclear. This CDR3 is built from 16 residues. Per germline, CDR1 MDHEN and CDR2 SYDVKM. Trimming pared 2 bases from V and 7 bases from J, leaving 17 bases between.

The chain is built from TRBV4-2 and TRBJ2-1; possibly TRBD2 for D (5 bases). Germline lookup yields CDR1 LGHNA and CDR2 YNFKEQ. Trimming cost V 3 bases and J 8 bases, with 26 bases left between them. The CDR3 spans 18 residues. The CDR3 bases are TGTGCCAGCAGCCAGGATCCCCCCGGGAATTTATTTAAATATGAGCAGTTCTTC. Protein sequence: CASSQDPPGNLFKYEQFF.

In its sample, this clone was seen once. This sequence joins TRBV18 and TRBJ2-1, with 7 bases fitting TRBD1. The V segment lost 1 base and the J segment 4 bases; nucleotides outside the gene matches: 4. CDR1 is KGHSH, CDR2 LQKENI, per germline. The length of the CDR3 is 15 residues. In nucleotides, the CDR3 is TGTGCCAGCTCACCACAGGGGACAGCATACAATGAGCAGTTCTTC. Protein: CASSPQGTAYNEQFF.

The chain couples TRBV4-1 to TRBJ2-7, with TRBD2 identical over 9 bases. The CDR3 is made up of 15 amino acids. CDR1 and CDR2 from the germline V gene are MGHRA and YSYEKL. V shed 1 base, J shed 4 bases, and the junction held 5 bases outside the gene matches. The CDR3 sequence is CASSQAIAGAYEQYF. DNA for the CDR3: TGCGCCAGCAGCCAAGCGATAGCGGGAGCTTACGAGCAGTACTTC.

This chain connects TRBV28 to TRBJ1-1, with D perhaps TRBD1 (5 bases). CDR3 length equals 15 residues. Germline loops: CDR1 MDHEN, CDR2 SYDVKM. V lost 2 bases, J lost 0 bases, and 10 bases lay in between. For the CDR3, the DNA is TGTGCCAGCAGTTTAGCCCAGGGTATGAACACTGAAGCTTTCTTT. This sequence encodes CASSLAQGMNTEAFF. The full variable domain, in which reference TRBV28 and TRBJ1-1 provide the parts outside the CDR3, is DVKVTQSSRYLVKRTGEKVFLECVQDMDHENMFWYRQDPGLGLRLIYFSYDVKMKEKGDIPEGYSVSREKKERFSLILESASTNQTSMYLCASSLAQGMNTEAFFGQGTRLTVV.

The chain links TRBV9 to TRBJ1-2, with 8 bases fitting TRBD1. This CDR3 is 15 amino acids long. Trimming cost V 0 bases and J 7 bases; bases outside gene matches: 8. The germline gives CDR1 SGDLS, CDR2 YYNGEE. CDR3 amino acids: CASSVETGGWGGYTF. In DNA, the CDR3 is TGTGCCAGCAGCGTAGAAACAGGGGGATGGGGTGGCTACACCTTC.

The chain carries TRBV13 and TRBJ2-5; TRBD2 matches at 10 bases. Germline V lookup: CDR1 PRHDT, CDR2 FYEKMQ (reference sequence). V dropped 5 bases and J dropped 4; count of bases not matched to a gene: 13. CDR3 length: 17 amino acids. CDR3 coding DNA: TGTGCCAGCAGCGGCCCCGGGACTAGCGCGGGGAGAGAGACCCAGTACTTC. It is translated as CASSGPGTSAGRETQYF.

This clone was seen a single time. The rearrangement uses TRBV7-9 and TRBJ2-1; TRBD2 matches at 7 bases. Germline lookup yields CDR1 SEHNR and CDR2 FQNEAQ (reference sequence). The trim removed 5 bases at V and 6 bases at J, leaving 10 bases unmatched. There are 15 residues in the CDR3. In DNA form, the CDR3 reads TGTGCCAGCAGCCCGGATCGGGGGAGGGTCAATGAGCAGTTCTTC. It codes for CASSPDRGRVNEQFF.

The count of this clone is one. The chain joins TRBV6-1 to TRBJ1-1; TRBD1 might be the D (6 bases). V gave up 8 bases and J gave up 1 base, with 11 bases separating them. Germline lookup yields CDR1 MNHNS and CDR2 SASEGT. The CDR3 is 13 residues long. The CDR3 spells CASYRETNTEAFF. CDR3 bases: TGTGCCAGCTACAGGGAGACGAACACTGAAGCTTTCTTT.

This chain links TRBV7-9 with TRBJ2-2, with D perhaps matching TRBD1 or TRBD2 (5 bases each). Trimming shortened V by 0 bases and J by 3 bases, and 8 bases separated the two germline ends. Germline lookup yields CDR1 SEHNR and CDR2 FQNEAQ (reference sequence). This CDR3 region has 15 residues. The CDR3 DNA follows: TGTGCCAGCAGCTTAGCGATGGGGGACACCGGGGAGCTGTTTTTT. It yields the protein CASSLAMGDTGELFF. Variable domain in full (rest from reference TRBV7-9 and TRBJ2-2): DTGVSQNPRHKITKRGQNVTFRCDPISEHNRLYWYRQTLGQGPEFLTYFQNEAQLEKSRLLSDRFSAERPKGSFSTLEIQRTEQGDSAMYLCASSLAMGDTGELFFGEGSRLTVL.

The chain carries TRBV5-6 and TRBJ2-1, with 8 bases matching TRBD1. Germline V gene sequence: CDR1 SGHDT, CDR2 YYEEEE. The CDR3 is made up of 13 amino acids. J was trimmed by 7 bases and V by 0 bases; bases with no gene match: 0. Written as DNA, the CDR3 is TGTGCCAGCAGCTTGGGGACAGGGAATGAGCAGTTCTTC. Translating gives CASSLGTGNEQFF. The complete variable domain, with remaining parts taken from reference TRBV5-6 and TRBJ2-1, reads DAGVTQSPTHLIKTRGQQVTLRCSPKSGHDTVSWYQQALGQGPQFIFQYYEEEERQRGNFPDRFSGHQFPNYSSELNVNALLLGDSALYLCASSLGTGNEQFFGPGTRLTVL.

The chain has TRBV9 and TRBJ1-2; unclear D gene. Trimming stripped 0 bases from V and 1 base from J, with 7 bases between. Looked up from germline, CDR1 is SGDLS and CDR2 is YYNGEE. CDR3 size: 14 residues. CDR3 nucleotide sequence: TGTGCCAGCAGCGTAGGTCACAGTAACTATGGCTACACCTTC. Protein: CASSVGHSNYGYTF.

The J gene is TRBJ1-3, the V gene TRBV5-6; D uncertain. Germline CDR1 reads SGHDT; CDR2 reads YYEEEE. The CDR3 extends over 13 amino acids. Deletions cut 2 bases from V and 10 bases from J, with 13 bases between. The chain's CDR3 is CASSFGSQKTIYF. CDR3 coding DNA: TGTGCCAGCAGCTTTGGCAGCCAAAAGACCATATATTTT.

This chain links TRBV9 with TRBJ1-1, with 8 bases matching TRBD1. V dropped 1 base and J dropped 3; count of bases not matched to a gene: 5. The CDR3 has 15 residues. Germline V lookup: CDR1 SGDLS, CDR2 YYNGEE. Here the CDR3 reads CASSVSGGLYTEAFF. DNA for the CDR3: TGTGCCAGCAGCGTATCAGGGGGCTTGTACACTGAAGCTTTCTTT.

CDR3 amino acids: CASRGTGDVNTEAFF. The DNA of the CDR3 is TGTGCCAGCAGAGGGACAGGAGACGTGAACACTGAAGCTTTCTTT. The chain combines TRBV5-4 with TRBJ1-1; 8 bases agree with TRBD1. Per the germline V gene, CDR1 is SGHNT and CDR2 is YYREEE (reference sequence). This CDR3 contains 15 residues. J was trimmed by 0 bases and V by 5 bases; bases with no gene match: 6.

The genes are TRBV7-9 and TRBJ1-2, with a weak D call TRBD1 (5 bases). This CDR3 has 13 amino acids. Germline V gives CDR1 SEHNR, CDR2 FQNEAQ (reference sequence). Trimming stripped 2 bases from V and 3 bases from J, with 7 bases between. CDR3 nucleotide sequence: TGTGCCAGCAGCTTATCAGGGCACTATGGCTACACCTTC. As protein: CASSLSGHYGYTF.

The gene calls are TRBV30 and TRBJ1-5; 8 nucleotides align to TRBD1. Germline CDR1 reads GTSNPN; CDR2 reads SVGIG (reference sequence). The CDR3 is 14 residues long. V gave up 2 bases and J gave up 6 bases; unmatched junction bases: 6. CDR3 in DNA: TGTGCCTGGAGTCAAGGACAGGGCTTTCAGCCCCAGCATTTT. This encodes CAWSQGQGFQPQHF.

A single count supports this clone. V is TRBV9 and J is TRBJ2-3; tentative D call: TRBD2 (6 bases). CDR1 and CDR2 (germline): SGDLS, YYNGEE. Deletions cut 4 bases from V and 0 bases from J, with 12 bases between. The CDR3 extends over 15 amino acids. The CDR3 DNA reads as TGTGCCAGCAGCCTCGCGGGGAGTAGCACAGATACGCAGTATTTT. Its translation: CASSLAGSSTDTQYF.

The V call is TRBV27, the J call TRBJ2-7, with a possible D match to TRBD2 (6 bases). The CDR3 runs to 12 residues. V lost 2 bases and J 6 bases, leaving 8 bases between the germline ends. Germline CDR1 is MNHEY and CDR2 is SMNVEV (reference sequence). This CDR3 is CASSLTGSEQYF. Here the CDR3 DNA reads TGTGCCAGCAGTTTAACCGGGAGCGAGCAGTACTTC.

The rearrangement joins TRBV7-9 to TRBJ2-7; unclear D gene. Trimming removed 4 bases at V and 3 bases at J, with 16 bases between. Germline V gene lookup returns CDR1 SEHNR and CDR2 FQNEAQ (reference sequence). The CDR3 is made up of 15 amino acids. CDR3 bases: TGTGCCAGCAGCTCTGCAGGTCTAATTGACTACGAGCAGTACTTC. Its protein product is CASSSAGLIDYEQYF.

J is TRBJ1-4 and V is TRBV4-3; D is perhaps TRBD1 (6 bases). The CDR3 consists of 16 residues. Germline-derived CDR1 and CDR2 are LGHNA and YSLEER. The germline V and J ends were trimmed by 1 base and 0 bases, with 9 bases remaining between them. This CDR3 reads CASSQGYRATNEKLFF. Written as DNA, the CDR3 is TGCGCCAGCAGCCAAGGGTACAGGGCAACTAATGAAAAACTGTTTTTT.

V gene TRBV5-4 combines with J gene TRBJ2-1; D remains ambiguous. V was clipped by 4 bases and J by 8 bases, with 13 bases between them. Germline lookup yields CDR1 SGHNT and CDR2 YYREEE (reference sequence). The CDR3 is made up of 13 amino acids. The CDR3 DNA sequence: TGTGCCAGCAGCGAAGTCCTTGGGGATGAGCAGTTCTTC. Translation gives CASSEVLGDEQFF.

This clone turned up a few times. The CDR3 coding sequence is TGTGCCAGCAGGTGGGGGAACACCGGGGAGCTGTTTTTT. This sequence encodes CASRWGNTGELFF. This chain links TRBV7-2 with TRBJ2-2; D gene ambiguous. The CDR3 runs to 13 residues. CDR1 SGHTA and CDR2 FQGNSA come from the germline V gene. The V end was cut by 6 bases, the J end by 1 base, with 6 bases between.

V is TRBV13 and J is TRBJ1-2, with D maybe TRBD1 (5 bases). CDR3 length equals 16 residues. Germline V gene lookup returns CDR1 PRHDT and CDR2 FYEKMQ (reference sequence). Trimming removed 0 bases from V and 6 bases from J, with 17 bases in between. The CDR3 loop reads CASSLGRGGARDGYTF. CDR3 sequence (DNA): TGTGCCAGCAGCTTAGGCCGGGGAGGGGCGAGGGATGGCTACACCTTC.